This TCR beta chain originates from a study of blood T cell repertoires in COVID-19 (dated by TCRdb to the early 2020s). For the study in its entirety: Samples covering the acute and convalescent phases of COVID-19 were provided by collaborators in the United States, Italy and Spain. The prospective study material was composed of cDNA or gDNA derived from T cells, B-cell-depleted T cells, or PBMCs. Deeply sampled blood TCRbeta repertoires from subjects exposed to, actively infected with, or recovered from COVID-19 were included in the dataset. Where available, HLA class I and class II types were taken from metadata supplied by the sample provider and were not determined by assay-based typing. The samples were drawn from two sources: the first 160 participants of the ongoing ImmuneRACE study, and 1,000 to 1,500 subjects contributed by 6 global collaborators. The sample metadata nearly always contained a de-identified subject ID, COVID-19 status, age in years and sex. The repertoires were released in a freely available public database intended as a resource for research on the immune response to SARS-CoV-2. What the authors observed across the whole study: The amount of clinical and demographic metadata varied by source and participant and was provided uncurated.

This clone came up a few times. It lacks a known antigen. The input lacks base qualities; no much larger clone sits a single base away. Collaborating institutions collected whole blood in K2EDTA tubes following their own protocols. For TCRbeta analysis, collaborators shipped samples in one of three forms: frozen whole blood, isolated PBMCs, or DNA extracted from either of those sample types. TCRbeta CDR3 regions were amplified from genomic DNA using the immunoSEQ Assay, a bias-controlled multiplex PCR. Turning to the authors' computational methods: Nucleated cell counts per sample were estimated from amplification of reference gene primers within the assay. To quantify the absolute abundance of each unique TCRbeta CDR3 rearrangement, sequence reads were collapsed and filtered. For each sample, productive Simpson clonality was calculated as the square root of Simpson's diversity index across productive rearrangements. Drawn from immuneACCESS, this table holds only the in-frame rearrangements with V and J called that TCRdb kept. Clones are partly lost; checked studies trace under half to an unresolved V gene and leave the rest unexplained. V and J calls and clone size come straight from that table; D and trimming were deduced from the DNA. The sample yields roughly 24,000 clones; about 77% were counted once. Roughly 16% of the sample belongs to the ten largest clones.

Sequencing was performed on peripheral blood. The clonotype comes from a man older than 75 with active or convalescent COVID-19.

The CDR3 loop reads CASSSGTGGSLATYGYTF. The DNA sequence is TGCGCCAGCAGCTCCGGGACAGGGGGCTCATTGGCCACCTATGGCTACACCTTC. The chain couples TRBV5-1 to TRBJ1-2; 12 central nucleotides agree with TRBD1. From the germline V gene, CDR1 is SGHRS and CDR2 is YFSETQ. The germline V end is reduced by 3 bases and the J end by 4 bases; junction bases left unmatched: 13. The CDR3 runs 18 amino acids, cysteine and phenylalanine included. The DNA shown is the 54-base CDR3, in frame from base 1. Reference TRBV5-1 and TRBJ1-2 proteins supply the regions before and after the CDR3; the full variable domain is: KAGVTQTPRYLIKTRGQQVTLSCSPISGHRSVSWYQQTPGQGLQFLFEYFSETQRNKGNFPGRFSGRQFSNSRSEMNVSTLELGDSALYLCASSSGTGGSLATYGYTFGSGTRLTVV.